This entry is about one TCR beta chain. Its antigen is currently unknown. The data are from a study of T cell repertoires in cytomegalovirus infection. Study-wide points: CMV-specific HLA-C-restricted TCR beta clonotypes dominated the ex vivo response.

The germline V and J ends were trimmed by 10 bases and 5 bases, with 21 bases remaining between them. CDR1 SGHTA and CDR2 FQGTGA come from the germline V gene. The CDR3 is 14 amino acids. TCRdb redid the calling of the reads with MiXCR, one entry per CDR3 protein. This sample has about 480,000 distinct CDR3 sequences, with 33% found just once. This chain joins TRBV7-3 and TRBJ2-7; the D gene is possibly TRBD1 (6 bases). This clonotype originated in a human donor in good health (CMV status not recorded). Some clones in this sample may be carry-over from other donors' samples. The starting material was cultured PBMCs, obtained from culture after CMV antigen stimulation. CDR3 in DNA: TGTGCCACAGAAACGGTCGGGACAAGGGACGAGCAGTACTTC. Encoded protein: CATETVGTRDEQYF.